This TCR beta chain came from a study of CD8 T cells in ankylosing spondylitis. Quantitative 5'-RACE with molecular barcodes was used to make the TCR beta libraries. MiXCR, run by TCRdb on the 5' RACE reads, gives a single entry per CDR3 protein. This sample has 500,000 to 550,000 distinct CDR3 sequences, with about 13% found just once. This clonotype was seen a few times. The target antigen is unknown. Regarding the study as a whole: Matched ankylosing spondylitis synovial fluid reportedly contained a significantly enriched population of disease-linked clones. Certain motif variants had earlier appeared in reactive arthritis synovial fluid and blood. Fewer than 10 highly homologous variants made up a TCR beta motif that seemed to typify ankylosing spondylitis blood. Relatively scarce in peripheral blood, disease-linked clones were CD8+.

V shed 0 bases, J shed 7 bases, and the junction held 3 bases outside the gene matches. The CDR3 totals 14 residues. The germline V gene has CDR1 SGHRS and CDR2 YFSETQ. Sequencing was done on a sample of blood, either unsorted or a sorted T cell fraction (not recorded which). This clonotype originated in a male donor with ankylosing spondylitis. This chain connects TRBV5-1 to TRBJ2-1, with 8 bases identical to TRBD1. The CDR3 is CASSLVQGANEQFF. The CDR3 nucleotides read TGCGCCAGCAGCTTGGTTCAGGGGGCAAATGAGCAGTTCTTC.